The 13 T cell receptor beta chains listed next were all sequenced from one sample in a study of T cell responses to AZD1222 COVID-19 vaccine. Clones were sequenced by immunoSEQ multiplex PCR, and TCRdb holds only the in-frame ones, with some missing. The data hold 100,000 to 120,000 clones, with more than 70% observed a single time. Sequencing was performed on peripheral blood, taken 28 days after the second AZD1222 dose. These TCRs come from an adult who received the AZD1222 COVID-19 vaccine.

The rearrangement joins TRBV12-3 or TRBV12-4 to TRBJ1-1; no firm D call. The CDR3 totals 12 residues. Trimming took off 4 bases at V and 4 bases at J, with 7 bases between the two ends. CDR3 sequence (DNA): TGTGCCAGCAGTTGGCCCCGCACTGAAGCTTTCTTT. This translates into CASSWPRTEAFF.

This clone was detected a few times. The rearrangement uses TRBV12-5 and TRBJ1-5; D perhaps matches TRBD1 (5 bases). This CDR3 region has 13 residues. The germline gives CDR1 LGHNT, CDR2 FRNRAP. Trimming removed 4 bases from V and 3 bases from J, with 7 bases in between. Written as DNA, the CDR3 is TGTGCTAGTGGTTCAGGGATCAATCAGCCCCAGCATTTT. It encodes CASGSGINQPQHF.

V usage is TRBV6-1 and J usage is TRBJ1-5, with 9 nucleotides matching TRBD1. The CDR3 consists of 18 residues. V lost 4 bases, J lost 3 bases, and 13 bases stayed unmatched. Germline CDR1 MNHNS, CDR2 SASEGT. CDR3 sequence reads: CASSGNGTGKAANQPQHF. The DNA for the CDR3 is TGTGCCAGCAGTGGAAACGGGACAGGGAAGGCGGCCAATCAGCCCCAGCATTTT.

This clone was seen a few times. J is TRBJ1-6 and V is TRBV7-2; the D is unclear. The ends were cut back, 3 bases at V and 7 bases at J, with 13 bases in the middle. The CDR3 has 15 amino acids. CDR1 SGHTA and CDR2 FQGNSA come from the germline V gene. The CDR3 region has the DNA TGTGCCAGCAGCTTGAGCTCTTCGGTAAATTCACCCCTCCACTTT. Its protein product is CASSLSSSVNSPLHF.

The chain employs TRBV7-8 and TRBJ1-1, with a weak D call TRBD1 (5 bases). The CDR3 contains 13 residues. Looked up from germline, CDR1 is SGHVS and CDR2 is FQNEAQ. V lost 6 bases, J lost 5 bases, and 13 bases lay in between. CDR3 sequence: CASSYSQGTEAFF. Here the CDR3 DNA reads TGTGCCAGCAGTTATTCCCAGGGAACTGAAGCTTTCTTT.

The V gene is TRBV28, the J gene TRBJ1-2, with 8 bases fitting TRBD1. Germline assignment: CDR1 MDHEN and CDR2 SYDVKM. With 5 bases clipped from V and 4 bases from J, the junction kept 6 bases outside the gene matches. There are 14 residues in the CDR3. CDR3 sequence: CASSPPTGGYGYTF. The CDR3 DNA reads TGTGCCAGCAGTCCCCCAACAGGGGGCTATGGCTACACCTTC.

The chain carries TRBV15 and TRBJ2-1; 11 positions match TRBD1. This CDR3 is 16 amino acids long. Germline CDR1 LNHNV, CDR2 YYDKDF (reference sequence). The trim removed 0 bases at V and 5 bases at J, leaving 3 bases unmatched. The chain's CDR3 is CATSRDLGQGDNEQFF. CDR3 in DNA: TGTGCCACCAGCAGAGATTTGGGACAGGGGGACAATGAGCAGTTCTTC.

This clone was seen a single time. CDR3 residues: CATAFGTGTGELFF. The CDR3 DNA reads as TGTGCCACAGCCTTTGGGACGGGGACCGGGGAGCTGTTTTTT. This chain links TRBV24-1 with TRBJ2-2; D possibly uses TRBD1 or TRBD2 (5 bases each). Trimming stripped 10 bases from V and 5 bases from J, with 16 bases between. From germline, CDR1 is KGHDR and CDR2 SFDVKD. The length of the CDR3 is 14 residues.

This chain links TRBV19 with TRBJ2-2, with 9 positions matching TRBD2. Losses at the gene ends were 7 bases for V and 4 bases for J; bases not matched to a gene: 7. Germline values: CDR1 LNHDA, CDR2 SQIVND (reference sequence). The CDR3 is 15 residues long. CDR3 DNA sequence: TGTGCCAGTAACCCTAGCGGGGCTTCCACCGGGGAGCTGTTTTTT. This translates into CASNPSGASTGELFF.

This chain uses TRBV14 with TRBJ1-1; possible D gene TRBD1, 5 bases. The CDR3 has 12 amino acids. CDR1 and CDR2 (germline): SGHDN, FVKESK. V lost 2 bases and J 11 bases, leaving 12 bases between the germline ends. The CDR3 spells CASSQKAGSAFF. CDR3 sequence (DNA): TGTGCCAGCAGCCAAAAGGCAGGGAGTGCTTTCTTT.

This clone was seen a handful of times. The J gene is TRBJ2-5, the V gene TRBV4-2, with 12 bases matching TRBD2. With 0 bases clipped from V and 3 bases from J, the junction kept 2 bases outside the gene matches. Germline lookup yields CDR1 LGHNA and CDR2 YNFKEQ. The CDR3 is 16 residues long. CDR3 nucleotide sequence: TGTGCCAGCAGCCAAGAAGGACTAGCGGGGAAAGAGACCCAGTACTTC. This encodes CASSQEGLAGKETQYF.

As to this clone: At one of its ends the junction is not consistent with the germline gene, which may arise from a read error. V is TRBV7-2 and J is TRBJ1-1; D is unclear. This CDR3 contains 9 residues. Germline V gene sequence: CDR1 SGHTA, CDR2 FQGNSA. The CDR3 loop reads CASSLAMIF. The CDR3 region has the DNA TGTGCCAGCAGCTTAGCGATGATTTTT. The complete variable domain, with remaining parts taken from reference TRBV7-2 and TRBJ1-1, reads GAGVSQSPSNKVTEKGKDVELRCDPISGHTALYWYRQSLGQGLEFLIYFQGNSAPDKSGLPSDRFSAERTGGSVSTLTIQRTQQEDSAVYLCASSLAMIFGQGTRLTVV.

The chain couples TRBV19 to TRBJ1-2, with D unclear. Germline lookup yields CDR1 LNHDA and CDR2 SQIVND (reference sequence). The length of the CDR3 is 13 residues. Trimming took 2 bases from V and 6 from J, leaving 10 bases between them. DNA for the CDR3: TGTGCCAGTAGTATATCAAGAATCGATGGCTACACCTTC. It yields the protein CASSISRIDGYTF.